The 20 T cell receptor beta chains listed next were all sequenced from one sample in a study of CD8+CD57+ T cells in acquired aplastic anemia. It was genomic DNA that served as the template for profiling TCR beta VDJ and CDR3. Using its own MiXCR run on the reads, TCRdb lists one record per CDR3 protein. The sample yields hundreds of thousands of distinct CDR3 sequences, about two thirds seen once. Sequenced input: sorted CD4+, CD8+, or CD8+CD57+ T cells (not recorded which) from PBMCs. These receptor sequences come from a human donor in good health, serving as a control.

The CDR3 coding sequence is TGCAGTGCTAGAGTTGGGACATTCACGGACGAGCAGTACTTC. Translation gives CSARVGTFTDEQYF. The rearrangement uses TRBV20-1 and TRBJ2-7; a possible D gene is TRBD1 (6 bases). CDR1 is DFQATT, CDR2 SNEGSKA, per germline (reference sequence). Trimming shortened V by 1 base and J by 5 bases, and 15 bases separated the two germline ends. The CDR3 covers 14 residues.

The V gene is TRBV2, the J gene TRBJ1-5; 8 nucleotides agree with TRBD1. Losses at the gene ends were 5 bases for V and 7 bases for J; bases not matched to a gene: 16. This CDR3 is built from 17 residues. The germline V gene encodes CDR1 SNHLY and CDR2 FYNNEI. This CDR3 is CASSKLPGTGPGQPQHF. The CDR3 nucleotides are TGTGCCAGCAGTAAGCTTCCCGGGACAGGCCCTGGCCAGCCCCAGCATTTT.

The chain has TRBV7-3 and TRBJ2-3; TRBD2 matches 10 bases. V shed 5 bases, J shed 4 bases, and the junction held 6 bases outside the gene matches. Germline-derived CDR1 and CDR2 are SGHTA and FQGTGA. The CDR3 is 15 amino acids. The CDR3 bases are TGTGCCAGCAGCCCCAGAGCGGGGGGGCCAGATACGCAGTATTTT. It yields the protein CASSPRAGGPDTQYF. Filled out from reference TRBV7-3 and TRBJ2-3, the complete variable domain reads GAGVSQTPSNKVTEKGKYVELRCDPISGHTALYWYRQSLGQGPEFLIYFQGTGAADDSGLPNDRFFAVRPEGSVSTLKIQRTERGDSAVYLCASSPRAGGPDTQYFGPGTRLTVL.

CDR3 in amino acids: CSASGQAATEQYF. The CDR3 bases are TGCAGTGCCAGCGGACAGGCGGCCACAGAGCAGTACTTC. The V gene is TRBV20-1, the J gene TRBJ2-7; TRBD1 aligns across 7 bases. CDR3 size: 13 residues. Germline assignment: CDR1 DFQATT and CDR2 SNEGSKA (reference sequence). Unmatched junction bases numbered 12, after V lost 6 bases and J lost 7 bases.

As regards this clonotype: Mismatch with germline at one junction end may stem from a read error. The J gene is TRBJ1-2, the V gene TRBV9; no definite D call. Germline CDR1 and CDR2: SGDLS and YYNGEE. The CDR3 totals 13 residues. The DNA for the CDR3 is TGTGCCAGCAGCGTATCCTCAAGGACGCCGGATAATTTC. Translating gives CASSVSSRTPDNF.

This clonotype was counted many times. The chain joins TRBV6-6 to TRBJ1-1; the D gene is possibly TRBD1 (6 bases). V lost 6 bases and J 2 bases, leaving 13 bases between the germline ends. The CDR3 totals 14 residues. CDR1 is MNHNY, CDR2 SVGAGI, per germline (reference sequence). The CDR3 nucleotides are TGTGCCAGCAGGCTCGACAGGTTCAACACTGAAGCTTTCTTT. It is translated as CASRLDRFNTEAFF.

The chain recombines TRBV7-9 with TRBJ2-2, with D possibly matching TRBD2 (5 bases). Per the germline V gene, CDR1 is SEHNR and CDR2 is FQNEAQ (reference sequence). Trimming removed 6 bases at V and 6 bases at J, with 8 bases between. The CDR3 extends over 12 amino acids. The CDR3 sequence: CASSEAAGELFF. The DNA for the CDR3 is TGTGCCAGCAGTGAAGCGGCCGGGGAGCTGTTTTTT. Drawing the rest from reference TRBV7-9 and TRBJ2-2, the complete variable domain is DTGVSQNPRHKITKRGQNVTFRCDPISEHNRLYWYRQTLGQGPEFLTYFQNEAQLEKSRLLSDRFSAERPKGSFSTLEIQRTEQGDSAMYLCASSEAAGELFFGEGSRLTVL.

This clonotype was counted only a few times. The V gene is TRBV9, the J gene TRBJ2-7, with TRBD1 identical over 7 bases. CDR1 SGDLS and CDR2 YYNGEE come from the germline V gene. Trimming removed 2 bases from V and 5 bases from J; junction bases left unmatched: 7. This CDR3 contains 14 residues. The DNA for the CDR3 is TGTGCCAGCAGCGTGGGGACAGTACTACACGAGCAGTACTTC. Translation gives CASSVGTVLHEQYF. The complete variable domain, with remaining parts taken from reference TRBV9 and TRBJ2-7, reads DSGVTQTPKHLITATGQRVTLRCSPRSGDLSVYWYQQSLDQGLQFLIQYYNGEERAKGNILERFSAQQFPDLHSELNLSSLELGDSALYFCASSVGTVLHEQYFGPGTRLTVT.

To note about this clonotype: At one end the junction does not follow the germline gene, possibly because of a read error. The chain has TRBV10-3 and TRBJ2-3; D unclear. CDR3 size: 14 residues. CDR1 is ENHRY and CDR2 is SYGVKD in the germline V gene. The CDR3 DNA reads TGTGCCAGCACCCGGTGGTACAACACAGATACGCAGAATTTT. This sequence encodes CASTRWYNTDTQNF.

This clonotype was seen ten or more times. The genes are TRBV2 and TRBJ1-1, with unresolved D. V lost 2 bases and J 3 bases, leaving 13 bases between the germline ends. Germline V gene lookup returns CDR1 SNHLY and CDR2 FYNNEI. This CDR3 comprises 15 residues. CDR3 nucleotides: TGTGCCAGCAGTGAATCGCCGCGGTCCGACACTGAAGCTTTCTTT. Protein product: CASSESPRSDTEAFF.

The V and J genes are TRBV10-3 and TRBJ2-7; 7 positions agree with TRBD1. Trimming removed 5 bases from V and 5 bases from J; junction bases left unmatched: 9. The CDR3 contains 14 residues. Germline assignment: CDR1 ENHRY and CDR2 SYGVKD. The CDR3, as DNA: TGTGCCATCAGTACGAGGACAGGCGGCAACGAGCAGTACTTC. Its protein is CAISTRTGGNEQYF.

The chain links TRBV9 to TRBJ2-7, with D perhaps TRBD2 (5 bases). Trimming cost V 4 bases and J 4 bases, with 18 bases left between them. This CDR3 has 15 residues. The germline V gene encodes CDR1 SGDLS and CDR2 YYNGEE. The CDR3 DNA follows: TGTGCCAGCAGCTTAGAGGGCGGGCCGTTGTACGAGCAGTACTTC. Protein sequence: CASSLEGGPLYEQYF.

Note on this clonotype: A read error may be the cause here, since a much bigger clone is one base away. The chain links TRBV6-1 to TRBJ1-1; D unclear. Germline V gene sequence: CDR1 MNHNS, CDR2 SASEGT. CDR3 length equals 12 residues. V lost 8 bases, J lost 3 bases, and 10 bases lay in between. The CDR3 region has the DNA TGTGCCAGCCTCAAGGAGGACACTGAAGCTTTCTTT. Its translation: CASLKEDTEAFF.

The chain has TRBV20-1 and TRBJ1-2; no clear D gene. The V end lost 6 bases, the J end lost 4 bases, and 15 bases lay between the germline ends. In germline, CDR1 is DFQATT, CDR2 SNEGSKA (reference sequence). The CDR3 is 13 amino acids. CDR3 DNA: TGCAGTGCCCTTAAGGAACAGACCTATGGCTACACCTTC. Translation gives CSALKEQTYGYTF.

The genes are TRBV12-3 or TRBV12-4 and TRBJ2-7, with no clear D. The CDR3 spans 10 residues. V gave up 8 bases and J gave up 5 bases, with 7 bases separating them. CDR3 DNA sequence: TGTGCCAGCGCACTCCACGAGCAGTACTTC. It codes for CASALHEQYF.

A note on this clonotype: A read error may produce the germline difference seen at one junction end. The chain joins TRBV2 to TRBJ2-5, with TRBD2 matching over 7 bases. Germline CDR1 reads SNHLY; CDR2 reads FYNNEI. The CDR3 consists of 15 residues. Written as DNA, the CDR3 is TGTGCCAGCAGCTTAGATGGAGGGGCGGGGGAGAACCAGTACTTC. Protein sequence: CASSLDGGAGENQYF.

The chain is built from TRBV6-6 and TRBJ1-1; 7 bases are a match to TRBD1. Losses at the gene ends were 6 bases for V and 4 bases for J; bases not matched to a gene: 26. This CDR3 spans 20 amino acids. Germline V CDR1 and CDR2: MNHNY, SVGAGI (reference sequence). CDR3 DNA: TGTGCCAGCAGCTTAGGTCCGATAGGGGGCGTTGAGGGAAGGGGCACTGAAGCTTTCTTT. Translation: CASSLGPIGGVEGRGTEAFF.

The rearrangement joins TRBV7-7 to TRBJ2-3, with 13 nucleotides matching TRBD2. CDR1 is SSHAT, CDR2 FNYEAQ, per germline (reference sequence). The CDR3 totals 15 residues. CDR3 nucleotides: TGTGCTACCGGACTAGCGGGGGAGAACACCGGGGAGCAGTATTTT. It specifies CATGLAGENTGEQYF.

V and J are TRBV20-1 and TRBJ1-4, with D tentatively TRBD1 (5 bases). The germline V and J ends were trimmed by 0 bases and 15 bases, with 14 bases remaining between them. This CDR3 is built from 12 residues. Germline values: CDR1 DFQATT, CDR2 SNEGSKA (reference sequence). CDR3 nucleotide sequence: TGCAGTGCTAGAGAGCTTGCGGCAGGGATGTTTTTT. Protein: CSARELAAGMFF.

Worth noting for this clonotype: Relative to the germline gene, one junction end is altered; a read error may explain this. This chain uses TRBV7-2 with TRBJ1-2; 10 nucleotides match TRBD1. In germline, CDR1 is SGHTA, CDR2 FQGNSA. The CDR3 is made up of 14 amino acids. This CDR3 reads CASSFGTGETQYFF. The CDR3 DNA reads TGTGCCAGCAGCTTCGGGACAGGGGAAACCCAGTACTTCTTC.